This TCR beta chain was obtained from a study of T cells in Graves' hyperthyroidism and ophthalmopathy. Trimming cost V 4 bases and J 0 bases, with 12 bases left between them. CDR1 and CDR2 (germline): MGHRA, YSYEKL. This CDR3 contains 15 residues. From RNA transcripts, TCR beta CDR3 regions were amplified. HTBI primers were used for first-round RT-PCR of the TCR CDR3. TCRdb recomputed calls from the multiplex PCR reads with MiXCR, one row per CDR3 protein. The top ten clones hold roughly 10% of a sample with approximately 740,000 distinct CDR3 sequences, approximately 15% of them seen once. This clonotype was seen repeatedly, ten times or more.

The source material was blood. The TCR sequence derives from a woman between 18 and 29 years old with Graves' hyperthyroidism. This rearrangement joins TRBV4-1 to TRBJ1-1; weak D call: TRBD1 (5 bases). For the CDR3, the DNA is TGCGCCAGCAGCCGATTGGGACGGATGAACACTGAAGCTTTCTTT. It is translated as CASSRLGRMNTEAFF.